The 12 T cell receptor beta chains below come from one sample, sequenced in a study of early T cells in non-severe SARS-CoV-2 infection. TCRdb independently ran MiXCR on the 5' RACE reads; one entry per CDR3 protein. The sample holds around 44,000 distinct CDR3 sequences; 7% to 8% are singletons and the top ten take 4.5% to 7%. The sample comprised whole blood. The receptors shown here come from an adult who was a healthcare worker with PCR-confirmed SARS-CoV-2 infection or an uninfected control (not recorded which).

The rearrangement uses TRBV11-2 and TRBJ1-2, with no clear D. Per the germline V gene, CDR1 is SGHAT and CDR2 is FQNNGV. Trimming cost V 5 bases and J 1 base, with 17 bases left between them. CDR3 size: 16 residues. The CDR3 loop reads CASSHGRGSLNYGYTF. The CDR3 DNA is TGTGCCAGCAGCCACGGCAGAGGTTCCCTTAACTATGGCTACACCTTC.

This clonotype showed up many times. The chain is built from TRBV3-1 and TRBJ2-1, with TRBD2 identical over 9 bases. This CDR3 region has 15 residues. V gave up 5 bases and J gave up 3 bases; unmatched junction bases: 5. CDR1 LGHDT and CDR2 YNNKEL come from the germline V gene (reference sequence). The CDR3 DNA reads as TGTGCCAGCAGCGCCTCTAGCGGGGACTACAATGAGCAGTTCTTC. Translated, it gives CASSASSGDYNEQFF.

The chain carries TRBV30 and TRBJ2-3; D not resolved. The CDR3 sequence is 13 residues long. The germline gives CDR1 GTSNPN, CDR2 SVGIG (reference sequence). The V end was cut by 0 bases, the J end by 2 bases, with 6 bases between. CDR3 amino acids: CAWSVHLTDTQYF. The CDR3 DNA follows: TGTGCCTGGAGTGTACATCTCACAGATACGCAGTATTTT.

This clonotype was detected many times. This rearrangement joins TRBV6-6 to TRBJ2-1; 14 bases fit TRBD2. The trim removed 4 bases at V and 8 bases at J, leaving 13 bases unmatched. Germline V CDR1 and CDR2: MNHNY, SVGAGI (reference sequence). The CDR3 loop spans 18 amino acids. The CDR3 DNA reads TGTGCCAGCAGTTCTAGGACTAGCGGGGGGATAAGGTGGGATGAGCAGTTCTTC. Its protein is CASSSRTSGGIRWDEQFF.

At least ten counts were recorded for this clonotype. The chain joins TRBV27 to TRBJ1-5; no firm D call. This CDR3 contains 13 residues. Trimming left V 5 bases short and J 3 bases short, with 8 bases between. Germline values: CDR1 MNHEY, CDR2 SMNVEV (reference sequence). CDR3 nucleotides: TGTGCCAGCAGTCCAACCTTCAATCAGCCCCAGCATTTT. It encodes CASSPTFNQPQHF.

The CDR3 loop reads CSVGWKTETQYF. In DNA, the CDR3 is TGCAGCGTTGGTTGGAAAACGGAGACCCAGTACTTC. The V gene is TRBV29-1, the J gene TRBJ2-5; D is unresolved. V lost 4 bases and J lost 5, with 11 bases in between. There are 12 residues in the CDR3. Germline loops: CDR1 SQVTM, CDR2 ANQGSEA.

This clonotype came up many times. The V gene is TRBV12-3 or TRBV12-4, the J gene TRBJ2-2; no clear D gene. The ends were cut back, 4 bases at V and 10 bases at J, with 16 bases in the middle. The CDR3 runs to 14 residues. The DNA for the CDR3 is TGTGCCAGCAGTTCTCCGGGTCGGAGCGAGGAGCTGTTTTTT. Encoded protein: CASSSPGRSEELFF.

This clonotype was detected ten times or more. This rearrangement joins TRBV9 to TRBJ1-1, with unresolved D. The germline gives CDR1 SGDLS, CDR2 YYNGEE. Trimming left V 0 bases short and J 0 bases short, with 9 bases between. The CDR3 extends over 15 amino acids. The CDR3 reads CASSVDGNLNTEAFF. CDR3 nucleotides: TGTGCCAGCAGCGTAGATGGCAACCTGAACACTGAAGCTTTCTTT. Combining the CDR3 with reference TRBV9 and TRBJ1-1 gives the whole variable domain DSGVTQTPKHLITATGQRVTLRCSPRSGDLSVYWYQQSLDQGLQFLIQYYNGEERAKGNILERFSAQQFPDLHSELNLSSLELGDSALYFCASSVDGNLNTEAFFGQGTRLTVV.

This rearrangement joins TRBV12-3 or TRBV12-4 to TRBJ2-7, with a weak D call TRBD1 (6 bases). The CDR3 has 13 amino acids. V was pared by 4 bases and J by 5 bases, with 12 bases between. CDR3 protein: CASSSGTMHEQYF. In nucleotides, the CDR3 is TGTGCCAGCAGTTCCGGGACAATGCACGAGCAGTACTTC.

This clonotype has a count of ten or more. The chain recombines TRBV11-2 with TRBJ1-2; TRBD1 matches 10 bases. V trimming: 5 bases; J trimming: 5 bases; junction bases outside the gene matches: 14. This CDR3 is 17 amino acids long. Germline-derived CDR1 and CDR2 are SGHAT and FQNNGV. CDR3: CASSITGTGAITYGYTF. For the CDR3, the DNA is TGTGCCAGCAGCATCACCGGGACAGGGGCGATCACATATGGCTACACCTTC.

This clonotype was seen a few times. V is TRBV27 and J is TRBJ2-3; D gene unclear. The CDR3 is 13 amino acids. Germline assignment: CDR1 MNHEY and CDR2 SMNVEV (reference sequence). The V end lost 6 bases, the J end lost 3 bases, and 10 bases lay between the germline ends. CDR3 amino acids: CASRPHTTDTQYF. CDR3 nucleotides: TGTGCCAGCAGGCCTCATACAACAGATACGCAGTATTTT.

This clonotype has at least ten counts. This sequence joins TRBV4-3 and TRBJ2-3; perhaps D is TRBD1 or TRBD2 (5 bases each). With 1 base removed from V and 0 bases from J, the gap between germline ends came to 14 bases. This CDR3 is 17 amino acids long. CDR1 LGHNA and CDR2 YSLEER come from the germline V gene. The CDR3 spells CASSQGRGTGSTDTQYF. The DNA of the CDR3 is TGCGCCAGCAGCCAAGGACGTGGGACGGGAAGCACAGATACGCAGTATTTT.